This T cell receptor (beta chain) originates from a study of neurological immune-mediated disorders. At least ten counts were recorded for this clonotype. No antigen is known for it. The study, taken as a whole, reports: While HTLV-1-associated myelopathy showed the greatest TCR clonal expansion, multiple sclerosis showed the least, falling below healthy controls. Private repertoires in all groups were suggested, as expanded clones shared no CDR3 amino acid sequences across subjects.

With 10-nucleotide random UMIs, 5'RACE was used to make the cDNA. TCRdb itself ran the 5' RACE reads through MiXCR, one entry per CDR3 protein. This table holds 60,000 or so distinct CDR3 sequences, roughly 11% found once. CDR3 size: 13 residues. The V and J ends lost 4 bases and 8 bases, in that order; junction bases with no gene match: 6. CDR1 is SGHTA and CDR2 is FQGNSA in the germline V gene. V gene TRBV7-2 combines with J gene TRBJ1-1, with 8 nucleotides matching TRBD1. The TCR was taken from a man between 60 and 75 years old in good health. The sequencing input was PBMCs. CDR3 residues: CASSSYRGEEAFF. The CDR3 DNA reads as TGTGCCAGCAGCTCCTACAGGGGGGAGGAAGCTTTCTTT.